The rows below give T cell receptor beta chains drawn from one sample of a study of blood T cell repertoires in COVID-19. Only in-frame clones appear in the TCRdb table, and some are missing; sequencing was by immunoSEQ multiplex PCR. The table includes over 100,000 clones, about 89% detected once. Sequenced material: peripheral blood. All receptors derive from a man aged 60-69 years with COVID-19, enrolled during active disease. Both conserved end residues are part of each CDR3. A D gene is named only where the DNA matches it firmly. Clone sizes are given selectively: once, few, many, or a class where the clone is expanded.

j_gene,d_gene,v_gene,abundance,len,CDR3nt,CDR3aa
TRBJ1-3,TRBD1,TRBV11-2,.,16,TGTGCCAGCAGCGCCGACAGGGCAGTCTCTGGAAACACCATATATTTT,CASSADRAVSGNTIYF
TRBJ2-5,TRBD2,TRBV18,.,15,TGTGCCAGCTCACCAACCAGCGGGGCAGTGGAGACCCAGTACTTC,CASSPTSGAVETQYF
TRBJ1-5,TRBD1,TRBV4-1,.,16,TGCGCCAGCAGCCCTGTATCGGGACAGTTCAATCAGCCCCAGCATTTT,CASSPVSGQFNQPQHF
TRBJ2-3,.,TRBV19,.,14,TGTGCCAGTAGAGAAAGGGGGAGCACAGATACGCAGTATTTT,CASRERGSTDTQYF
TRBJ2-5,TRBD2,TRBV6-5,.,14,TGTGCCAGCAGACCTCTAGCGGTCCAAGAGACCCAGTACTTC,CASRPLAVQETQYF
TRBJ1-2,.,TRBV5-1,.,14,TGCGCCAGCAGCTTGGGTGCAGGGGTGGGAGGCTACACCTTC,CASSLGAGVGGYTF
TRBJ1-2,TRBD1,TRBV6-6,.,15,TGTGCCAGCAGTTCGAACAGGGGGCGCGGATATGGCTACACCTTC,CASSSNRGRGYGYTF
TRBJ1-1,.,TRBV3-1/TRBV3-2,.,17,TGTGCCAGCAGCCAGGAGTCCCTCGGGGTCCCGAACACTGAAGCTTTCTTT,CASSQESLGVPNTEAFF
TRBJ1-4,TRBD1,TRBV28,once,18,TGTGCCAGCAGCGGCTCACAGGGGGCGGGGACAACTAATGAAAAACTGTTTTTT,CASSGSQGAGTTNEKLFF
TRBJ1-5,.,TRBV21-1,.,14,TGTGCCAGCAATGGAGGGTCACCTAATCAGCCCCAGCATTTT,CASNGGSPNQPQHF
TRBJ2-2,.,TRBV5-5,.,15,TGTGCCAGCAGCTTGGGCGGGACTCTGACCGGGGAGCTGTTTTTT,CASSLGGTLTGELFF
TRBJ1-3,.,TRBV25-1,.,15,TGTGCCAGCAGTGACCTGGGCTTCTCTGGAAACACCATATATTTT,CASSDLGFSGNTIYF